Below are 20 T cell receptor beta chains sequenced from a single sample in a study of control samples from healthy donors and cancer patients. Here immunoSEQ multiplex PCR was the method, and the copy in TCRdb shows in-frame clones only, minus some. The sample holds roughly 50,000 clones, around nine tenths seen once. Material for sequencing was PBMCs. These receptors were collected from a man aged 25 to 40 with colorectal cancer.

The chain uses TRBV19 and TRBJ1-2; D possibly corresponds to TRBD1 (5 bases). V dropped 3 bases and J dropped 6 bases, with 17 bases sitting between them. The CDR3 is made up of 15 amino acids. CDR1 is LNHDA and CDR2 is SQIVND in the germline V gene (reference sequence). The CDR3 nucleotides read TGTGCCAGTAGTATTCGGACACCTCCTGGGGATGGCTACACCTTC. It translates to CASSIRTPPGDGYTF.

The J gene is TRBJ2-3, the V gene TRBV5-1, with TRBD2 as a possible D gene (6 bases). V was pared by 0 bases and J by 3 bases, with 23 bases between. This CDR3 comprises 19 residues. CDR1 and CDR2 from the germline V gene are SGHRS and YFSETQ. CDR3 sequence reads: CASSLEGTLSSLRTDTQYF. The CDR3 nucleotides are TGCGCCAGCAGCTTGGAGGGGACTTTATCGAGTTTGAGAACAGATACGCAGTATTTT.

CDR3 bases: TGTGCCAGCAGTTATGGGGGCCGACAAGAGACCCAGTACTTC. Amino acids: CASSYGGRQETQYF. V and J are TRBV6-5 and TRBJ2-5, with a tentative D call TRBD1 (6 bases). The V gene lost 3 bases and the J gene lost 2 bases, with 10 bases spanning the gap. CDR1 is MNHEY and CDR2 is SVGAGI in the germline V gene. The CDR3 contains 14 residues.

This chain links TRBV6-5 with TRBJ2-1, with 8 bases aligning to TRBD2. Trimming cost V 0 bases and J 7 bases; bases outside gene matches: 8. The CDR3 has 16 amino acids. Germline CDR1 and CDR2: MNHEY and SVGAGI. The CDR3 spells CASSYSSRGGANEQFF. In DNA form, the CDR3 reads TGTGCCAGCAGTTACTCGAGCCGGGGGGGCGCAAATGAGCAGTTCTTC.

The V and J genes are TRBV5-1 and TRBJ2-1; possibly TRBD1 for D (6 bases). V was clipped by 7 bases and J by 1 base, with 12 bases between them. The CDR3 contains 14 residues. The V gene's germline CDR1 is SGHRS and CDR2 YFSETQ. CDR3 loop: CASFRDNSYNEQFF. DNA of the CDR3: TGCGCCAGCTTCCGGGACAATTCCTACAATGAGCAGTTCTTC.

The rearrangement links TRBV5-6 to TRBJ1-1; no reliable D call. The CDR3 has 14 amino acids. Trimming left V 2 bases short and J 1 base short, with 9 bases between. Germline V gene sequence: CDR1 SGHDT, CDR2 YYEEEE. CDR3 bases: TGTGCCAGCAGCTTCCGTCTTTCGAACACTGAAGCTTTCTTT. Its translation: CASSFRLSNTEAFF.

The chain recombines TRBV7-9 with TRBJ2-1, with 11 bases identical to TRBD2. The CDR3 covers 17 residues. From germline, CDR1 is SEHNR and CDR2 FQNEAQ (reference sequence). V lost 2 bases to trimming and J lost 6 bases; unmatched junction nucleotides: 9. The CDR3 loop is CASSLKTSGAKFNEQFF. DNA of the CDR3: TGTGCCAGCAGCTTAAAGACTAGCGGGGCGAAATTCAATGAGCAGTTCTTC.

The table lists this clone with a few counts. The chain is built from TRBV19 and TRBJ1-6; D is uncertain. Trimming stripped 4 bases from V and 7 bases from J, with 11 bases between. Germline V gene sequence: CDR1 LNHDA, CDR2 SQIVND (reference sequence). CDR3 size: 14 residues. CDR3 in DNA: TGTGCCAGTAGTAACGCGGACGGGAATTCACCCCTCCACTTT. It is translated as CASSNADGNSPLHF.

The chain recombines TRBV13 with TRBJ2-5; D is perhaps TRBD1 (6 bases). V lost 0 bases to trimming and J lost 2 bases, with 7 bases between them. Germline assignment: CDR1 PRHDT and CDR2 FYEKMQ (reference sequence). The CDR3 is 14 residues long. For the CDR3, the DNA is TGTGCCAGCAGCTTAGGGGACAGACAAGAGACCCAGTACTTC. This encodes CASSLGDRQETQYF.

The rearrangement joins TRBV12-3 or TRBV12-4 to TRBJ2-1; D ambiguous. The length of the CDR3 is 13 residues. V was trimmed by 3 bases and J by 7 bases, leaving 10 bases between them. The CDR3 loop is CASSFALQNEQFF. CDR3 coding DNA: TGTGCCAGCAGTTTTGCCCTCCAGAATGAGCAGTTCTTC.

The chain combines TRBV5-1 with TRBJ1-3; D possibly corresponds to TRBD1 (5 bases). V gave up 0 bases and J gave up 3 bases, with 13 bases separating them. The CDR3 consists of 16 residues. CDR1 and CDR2 (germline): SGHRS, YFSETQ. This CDR3 is CASSLAGRVCGNTIYF. The CDR3, as DNA: TGCGCCAGCAGCTTGGCAGGCAGGGTTTGTGGAAACACCATATATTTT.

This chain connects TRBV30 to TRBJ1-5; a possible D gene is TRBD1 (6 bases). Germline V CDR1 and CDR2: GTSNPN, SVGIG (reference sequence). V was clipped by 5 bases and J by 3 bases, with 8 bases between them. The CDR3 is 12 residues long. Here the CDR3 DNA reads TGTGCCTGGGGACAGCCCAATCAGCCCCAGCATTTT. This codes for CAWGQPNQPQHF.

V usage is TRBV7-9 and J usage is TRBJ2-1, with 13 bases lining up with TRBD2. V dropped 2 bases and J dropped 6; count of bases not matched to a gene: 4. CDR1 and CDR2 from the germline V gene are SEHNR and FQNEAQ (reference sequence). The length of the CDR3 is 16 residues. DNA of the CDR3: TGTGCCAGCAGCTTAACGGGACTAGCGGGGACCAATGAGCAGTTCTTC. It codes for CASSLTGLAGTNEQFF.

The chain uses TRBV5-4 and TRBJ2-3; no reliable D call. The CDR3 sequence is 12 residues long. The V end was cut by 0 bases, the J end by 7 bases, with 6 bases between. Germline assignment: CDR1 SGHNT and CDR2 YYREEE (reference sequence). The CDR3 loop reads CASSLEGYTQYF. The DNA for the CDR3 is TGTGCCAGCAGCTTGGAGGGTTATACGCAGTATTTT.

The chain has TRBV6-5 and TRBJ1-2, with D perhaps TRBD1 (5 bases). Trimming took 0 bases from V and 7 from J, leaving 9 bases between them. This CDR3 region has 13 residues. Germline lookup yields CDR1 MNHEY and CDR2 SVGAGI. The CDR3 nucleotides are TGTGCCAGCAGTTACTCGAGGGGTCTTGGCTACACCTTC. As protein: CASSYSRGLGYTF.

The rearrangement links TRBV4-2 to TRBJ2-3; 11 bases fit TRBD2. V dropped 0 bases and J dropped 0; count of bases not matched to a gene: 11. This CDR3 spans 20 amino acids. Germline V lookup: CDR1 LGHNA, CDR2 YNFKEQ. CDR3 DNA: TGTGCCAGCAGCCAAGAGGTTATAGCGGGGGGGCACACTAGCACAGATACGCAGTATTTT. It yields the protein CASSQEVIAGGHTSTDTQYF.

This chain uses TRBV18 with TRBJ1-3; no definite D call. Looked up from germline, CDR1 is KGHSH and CDR2 is LQKENI. The CDR3 sequence is 18 residues long. V lost 6 bases, J lost 0 bases, and 21 bases lay in between. CDR3 DNA: TGTGCCAGCTCTCAAAAAGACTCGGTCTCAAGCTCTGGAAACACCATATATTTT. Residues: CASSQKDSVSSSGNTIYF.

A remark on this clone: At one end the junction does not follow the germline gene, possibly because of a read error. Other DNA sequences in the sample encode the same CDR3. The genes are TRBV24-1 and TRBJ1-2; D is possibly TRBD1 (5 bases). Germline V gene sequence: CDR1 KGHDR, CDR2 SFDVKD. The CDR3 is made up of 12 amino acids. The CDR3 sequence: CAIGTPNYGYTF. The CDR3 DNA reads TGTGCCATCGGGACCCCTAACTATGGTTACACCTTC.

The rearrangement joins TRBV9 to TRBJ2-5; D perhaps matches TRBD2 (6 bases). The V end was cut by 4 bases, the J end by 5 bases, with 12 bases between. The CDR3 contains 13 residues. Germline CDR1 is SGDLS and CDR2 is YYNGEE. For the CDR3, the DNA is TGTGCCAGCAGCACGGGGGTAGGGGAGACCCAGTACTTC. This translates into CASSTGVGETQYF.

The rearrangement uses TRBV11-2 and TRBJ1-2; D is ambiguous. The germline V gene has CDR1 SGHAT and CDR2 FQNNGV. Trimming took off 3 bases at V and 0 bases at J, with 11 bases between the two ends. The CDR3 is made up of 15 amino acids. The CDR3 protein is CASSLEMESNYGYTF. CDR3 sequence (DNA): TGTGCCAGCAGCTTGGAGATGGAATCTAACTATGGCTACACCTTC.